The rows below give T cell receptor beta chains drawn from one sample of a study of blood T cell repertoires in COVID-19. The table came from immunoSEQ multiplex PCR; TCRdb's copy has only in-frame clones and leaves some out. The profile shows 80,000 to 100,000 clones, roughly 96% of them singletons. Input material: peripheral blood. The source is a human donor with active COVID-19. The donor label of this sample is uncertain. Each CDR3 is given with its conserved first and last residue. D genes are given only for firm matches.

>TRBV3-1/TRBV3-2|TRBD1|TRBJ1-3
TGTGCCAGCAGCCAAGAGAGGGAACGACAGGGTCTGGGCTCTGGAAACACCATATATTTT
CASSQERERQGLGSGNTIYF
>TRBV27|-|TRBJ2-6
TGTGCCAGCAGTTTATTTGGACAGTACTCTGGGGCCAACGTCCTGACTTTC
CASSLFGQYSGANVLTF
>TRBV12-3/TRBV12-4|-|TRBJ2-1
TGTGCCAGCAGTTACAGGGATCCGAAGGAGCAGTTCTTC
CASSYRDPKEQFF
>TRBV11-3|-|TRBJ2-7
TGTGCCAGCAGCTTGGCCCACGAGCAGTACTTC
CASSLAHEQYF
>TRBV19|TRBD2|TRBJ2-7
TGTGCCAGTAGTTCCCGGGGAGCGGGATTAAACGAGCAGTACTTC
CASSSRGAGLNEQYF
>TRBV10-3|TRBD1|TRBJ2-3
TGTGCCATCAGTGGGGGACAGGGTGCGACAGATACGCAGTATTTT
CAISGGQGATDTQYF
>TRBV3-1/TRBV3-2|-|TRBJ1-5
TGTGCCAGCAGCCCCCAGGACTATCAGCCCCAGCATTTT
CASSPQDYQPQHF
>TRBV5-1|TRBD2|TRBJ2-2
TGCGCCAGCAGCTTGCGGACTAGCGGGGACACCGGGGAGCTGTTTTTT
CASSLRTSGDTGELFF
>TRBV25-1|-|TRBJ2-7
TGTGCCAGCAGTGGGGGGGTCGGTTACGAGCAGTACTTC
CASSGGVGYEQYF
>TRBV3-1/TRBV3-2|TRBD1|TRBJ1-1
TGTGCCAGCAGGTTAACGACAGGGGACACTGAAGCTTTCTTT
CASRLTTGDTEAFF
>TRBV19|-|TRBJ2-7
TGTGCCAGCCGGGACAACTCCTACGAGCAGTACTTC
CASRDNSYEQYF
>TRBV18|TRBD1|TRBJ1-4
TGTGCCAGCACCCGGGACAGGGACGAAAAACTGTTTTTT
CASTRDRDEKLFF
>TRBV5-4|-|TRBJ2-1
TGTGCCAGCAGCCCGCGTGTTAGCGCTGGATACAATGAGCAGTTCTTC
CASSPRVSAGYNEQFF
>TRBV24-1|-|TRBJ2-5
TGTGCCACCAGTGATTTTCGGGGGATGACCCAGTACTTC
CATSDFRGMTQYF